One sample yielded the 8 T cell receptor beta chains listed below, sequenced in a study of beta chain features in type 1 diabetes. Expressed TCRB transcripts were sequenced after all isolated RNA was converted to cDNA. Sequencing was performed with immunoSEQ multiplex PCR; in TCRdb, only in-frame clones are kept and a portion is missing. In the table there are 500,000 to 650,000 clones, roughly an eighth of which are singletons. Regarding the study as a whole: People with Type 1 diabetes carried modestly yet significantly shorter TCRB CDR3s in all four CD4+ subsets.

No cognate antigen is known for these TCRs. The sample was naive CD4+ T cells from blood. The source is a man aged 30-40 years with type 1 diabetes.

This chain connects TRBV30 to TRBJ2-3, with 9 bases fitting TRBD1. The CDR3 is 12 amino acids. Trimming at V came to 5 bases and at J to 4 bases, leaving 1 base not matched to a gene. Germline V lookup: CDR1 GTSNPN, CDR2 SVGIG (reference sequence). DNA of the CDR3: TGTGCCTGGCGACAGGGGGCAGATACGCAGTATTTT. Its translation: CAWRQGADTQYF.

This sequence joins TRBV7-8 and TRBJ2-3; 7 bases are shared with TRBD1. The V gene end was trimmed by 5 bases and the J gene end by 0 bases; junction bases not matched to a gene: 5. CDR3 length equals 15 residues. Germline V gene sequence: CDR1 SGHVS, CDR2 FQNEAQ. The CDR3 reads CASSPGQLSTDTQYF. Here the CDR3 DNA reads TGTGCCAGCAGCCCGGGACAGCTAAGCACAGATACGCAGTATTTT.

The chain links TRBV5-1 to TRBJ2-3, with TRBD1 identical over 8 bases. J was trimmed by 3 bases and V by 4 bases; bases with no gene match: 10. This CDR3 has 16 amino acids. Germline-derived CDR1 and CDR2 are SGHRS and YFSETQ. The chain's CDR3 is CASSPKTGERTDTQYF. The DNA for the CDR3 is TGCGCCAGCAGCCCGAAGACAGGGGAGAGAACAGATACGCAGTATTTT.

J is TRBJ1-2 and V is TRBV6-5, with TRBD1 as a possible D gene (6 bases). The CDR3 covers 13 residues. Trimming pared 2 bases from V and 7 bases from J, leaving 11 bases between. Looked up from germline, CDR1 is MNHEY and CDR2 is SVGAGI. The CDR3 sequence is CASSYKGESGYTF. CDR3 nucleotide sequence: TGTGCCAGCAGTTACAAGGGGGAATCTGGCTACACCTTC.

This clone has more than one count but fewer than ten. For the CDR3, the DNA is TGTGCCTGGAGTGTGAAGGGGGAGACCCAGTACTTC. Residues: CAWSVKGETQYF. The chain uses TRBV30 and TRBJ2-5; D is perhaps TRBD1 (5 bases). CDR3 length equals 12 residues. Germline V gene lookup returns CDR1 GTSNPN and CDR2 SVGIG (reference sequence). The V and J ends lost 0 bases and 5 bases respectively, with 7 bases between them.

The chain uses TRBV29-1 and TRBJ2-6; no reliable D call. The CDR3 covers 14 residues. Trimming took off 7 bases at V and 0 bases at J, with 10 bases between the two ends. Germline-derived CDR1 and CDR2 are SQVTM and ANQGSEA. The CDR3 sequence is CSATSSSGANVLTF. CDR3 DNA: TGCAGCGCCACATCAAGCTCTGGGGCCAACGTCCTGACTTTC.

DNA for the CDR3: TGTGCCAGCAGCTTAGGTCCAGGGAGCAATCAGCCCCAGCATTTT. It is translated as CASSLGPGSNQPQHF. This chain connects TRBV7-2 to TRBJ1-5; the D gene is possibly TRBD1 (5 bases). This CDR3 region has 15 residues. Trimming took off 1 base at V and 1 base at J, with 8 bases between the two ends. Germline V lookup: CDR1 SGHTA, CDR2 FQGNSA.

The CDR3 reads CASSAGTGYHEQYF. In DNA, the CDR3 is TGTGCCAGCAGCGCCGGGACAGGGTACCACGAGCAGTACTTC. V and J are TRBV7-2 and TRBJ2-7; 9 bases line up with TRBD1. The CDR3 has 14 residues. CDR1 and CDR2 from the germline V gene are SGHTA and FQGNSA. V lost 5 bases, J lost 5 bases, and 7 bases stayed unmatched. Full variable domain (outside the CDR3, taken from reference TRBV7-2 and TRBJ2-7): GAGVSQSPSNKVTEKGKDVELRCDPISGHTALYWYRQSLGQGLEFLIYFQGNSAPDKSGLPSDRFSAERTGGSVSTLTIQRTQQEDSAVYLCASSAGTGYHEQYFGPGTRLTVT.